The subject of this entry is one TCR beta chain. As yet, its antigen is unknown. The sample originates from a study of T cell responses to AZD1222 COVID-19 vaccine. Study results and caveats: There were vaccine-associated CD4 TCRs across spike, dominant at 160-218 and 743-854. Increases in Spike-specific TCR breadth and depth were seen after two AZD1222 doses. Epitopes outside B.1.351 and B.1.1.7 mutated regions reportedly drew nearly half of spike TCRs.

Sequenced by immunoSEQ multiplex PCR; TCRdb stores in-frame clones only, minus some. Among 90,000 to 150,000 clones listed, 80% to 90% were seen once. CDR1 and CDR2 (germline): MDHEN, SYDVKM. V was clipped by 5 bases and J by 2 bases, with 16 bases between them. The length of the CDR3 is 16 residues. The TCR sequence derives from an adult in good health. This material consisted of peripheral blood, taken on day 0 of AZD1222 vaccination. The chain links TRBV28 to TRBJ1-5, with D tentatively TRBD1 (5 bases). In DNA, the CDR3 is TGTGCCAGCAGTGTGCTGGGGGTGGAGGGCAATCAGCCCCAGCATTTT. As protein: CASSVLGVEGNQPQHF.